The clone carrying this TCR beta chain was seen a single time. The data originate from a study of blood T cell repertoires in COVID-19. Study-wide context: The origin of the acute and convalescent COVID-19 samples was the United States, Italy and Spain. PBMCs, B-cell-depleted T cells, or T cells were the source of the cDNA or gDNA that made up the material.

In the authors' methods: Nucleated cell counts were estimated from reference gene primer amplification. The table came from immunoSEQ multiplex PCR; TCRdb's copy has only in-frame clones and leaves some out. D and trimming were read from the DNA, whereas the V and J calls and clone size are those reported in that table. The table shows around 100,000 clones, with approximately 87% occurring only once. This clonotype was obtained from a man aged 50 to 59 with acute or convalescent COVID-19. The sample consisted of peripheral blood.

The CDR3 DNA reads as TGTGCAAGTCGCTTAGCGCGGTCGGGGGACATTCAGTACTTC. It encodes CASRLARSGDIQYF. This chain links TRBV12-2 with TRBJ2-4; the table calls TRBD2, which could not be checked here. TRBV12-2 is noted as a pseudogene. The CDR3 sequence is 14 residues long.